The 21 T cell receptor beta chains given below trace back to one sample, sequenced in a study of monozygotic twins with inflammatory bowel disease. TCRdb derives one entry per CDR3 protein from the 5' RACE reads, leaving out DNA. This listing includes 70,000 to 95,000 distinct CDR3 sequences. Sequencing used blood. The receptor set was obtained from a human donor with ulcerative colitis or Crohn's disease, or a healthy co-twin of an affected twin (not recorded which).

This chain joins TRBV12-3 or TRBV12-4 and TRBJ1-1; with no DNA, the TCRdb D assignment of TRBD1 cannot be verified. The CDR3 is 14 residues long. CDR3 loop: CASSGQRGYLRAFF.

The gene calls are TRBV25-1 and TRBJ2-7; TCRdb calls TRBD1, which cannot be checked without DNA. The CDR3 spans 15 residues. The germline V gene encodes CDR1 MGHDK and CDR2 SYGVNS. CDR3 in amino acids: CASSELDRDGGEQYF.

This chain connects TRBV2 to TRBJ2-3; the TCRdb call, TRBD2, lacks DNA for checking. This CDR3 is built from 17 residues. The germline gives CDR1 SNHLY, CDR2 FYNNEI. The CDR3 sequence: CASSEARPPLLTDTQYF.

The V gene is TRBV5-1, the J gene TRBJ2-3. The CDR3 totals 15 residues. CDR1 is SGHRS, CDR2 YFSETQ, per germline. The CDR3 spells CASSLALGFTDTQYF. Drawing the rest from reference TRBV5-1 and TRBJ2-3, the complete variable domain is KAGVTQTPRYLIKTRGQQVTLSCSPISGHRSVSWYQQTPGQGLQFLFEYFSETQRNKGNFPGRFSGRQFSNSRSEMNVSTLELGDSALYLCASSLALGFTDTQYFGPGTRLTVL.

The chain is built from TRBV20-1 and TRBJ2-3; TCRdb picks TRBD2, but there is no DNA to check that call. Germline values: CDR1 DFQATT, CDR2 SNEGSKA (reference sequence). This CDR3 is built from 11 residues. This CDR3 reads CSPARGDTQYF.

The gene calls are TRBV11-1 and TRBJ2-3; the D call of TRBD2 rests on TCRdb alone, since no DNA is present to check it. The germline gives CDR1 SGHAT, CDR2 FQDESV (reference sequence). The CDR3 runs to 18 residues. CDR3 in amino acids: CASSFLGGGGERTDTQYF. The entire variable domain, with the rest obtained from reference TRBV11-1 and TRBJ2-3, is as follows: EAEVAQSPRYKITEKSQAVAFWCDPISGHATLYWYRQILGQGPELLVQFQDESVVDDSQLPKDRFSAERLKGVDSTLKIQPAELGDSAMYLCASSFLGGGGERTDTQYFGPGTRLTVL.

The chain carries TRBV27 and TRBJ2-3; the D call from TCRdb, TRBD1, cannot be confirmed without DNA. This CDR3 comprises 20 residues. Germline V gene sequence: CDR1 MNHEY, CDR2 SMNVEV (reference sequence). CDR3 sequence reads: CASSLSGRGSFYVATDTQYF.

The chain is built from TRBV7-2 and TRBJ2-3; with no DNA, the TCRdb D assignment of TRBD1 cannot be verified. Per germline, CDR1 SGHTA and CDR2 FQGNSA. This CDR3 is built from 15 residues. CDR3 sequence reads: CASGLERTDPNTQYF.

The CDR3 here is CASSLMAALSPTGELFF. The rearrangement links TRBV7-3 to TRBJ2-2; no DNA is available, so the TRBD1 call from TCRdb remains unchecked. Per the germline V gene, CDR1 is SGHTA and CDR2 is FQGTGA. The CDR3 length is 17 residues.

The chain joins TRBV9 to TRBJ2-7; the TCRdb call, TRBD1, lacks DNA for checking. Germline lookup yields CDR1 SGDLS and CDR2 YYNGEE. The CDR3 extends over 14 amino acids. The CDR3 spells CASSKNRGLSEQYF.

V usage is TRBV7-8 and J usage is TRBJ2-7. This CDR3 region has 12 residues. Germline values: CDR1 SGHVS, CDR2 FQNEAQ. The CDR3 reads CASSLGYDEQYF.

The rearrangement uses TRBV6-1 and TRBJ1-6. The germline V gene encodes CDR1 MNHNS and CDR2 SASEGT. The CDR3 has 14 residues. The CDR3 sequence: CASSDWISNSPLHF.

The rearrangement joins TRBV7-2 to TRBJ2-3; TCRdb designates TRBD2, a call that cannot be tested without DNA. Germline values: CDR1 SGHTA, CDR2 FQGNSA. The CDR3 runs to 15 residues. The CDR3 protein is CASSLTFWVADPRYF.

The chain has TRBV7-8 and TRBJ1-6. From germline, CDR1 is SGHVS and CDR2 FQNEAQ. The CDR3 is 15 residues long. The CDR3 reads CASSLETTSNSPLHF.

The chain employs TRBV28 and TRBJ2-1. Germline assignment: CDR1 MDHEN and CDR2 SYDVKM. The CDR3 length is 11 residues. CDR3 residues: CASSLTREQFF.

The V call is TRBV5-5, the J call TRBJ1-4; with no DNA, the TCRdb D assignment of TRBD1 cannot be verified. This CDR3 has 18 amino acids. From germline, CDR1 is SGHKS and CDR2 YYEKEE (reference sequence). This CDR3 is CASSWGVGQGASNEKLFF. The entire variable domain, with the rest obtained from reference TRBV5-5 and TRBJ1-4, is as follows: DAGVTQSPTHLIKTRGQQVTLRCSPISGHKSVSWYQQVLGQGPQFIFQYYEKEERGRGNFPDRFSARQFPNYSSELNVNALLLGDSALYLCASSWGVGQGASNEKLFFGSGTQLSVL.

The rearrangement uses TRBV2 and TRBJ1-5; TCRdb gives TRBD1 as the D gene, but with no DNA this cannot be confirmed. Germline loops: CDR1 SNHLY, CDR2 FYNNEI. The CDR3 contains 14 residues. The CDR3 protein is CASSGDRGYQPQHF.

CDR3 region: CASQKMTSGGDEQFF. This chain joins TRBV5-1 and TRBJ2-1; TCRdb's D call of TRBD2 is untestable without DNA. This CDR3 comprises 15 residues. Germline assignment: CDR1 SGHRS and CDR2 YFSETQ.

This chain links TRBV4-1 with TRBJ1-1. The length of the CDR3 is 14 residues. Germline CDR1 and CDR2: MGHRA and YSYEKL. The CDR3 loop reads CASSHNTANTEAFF.

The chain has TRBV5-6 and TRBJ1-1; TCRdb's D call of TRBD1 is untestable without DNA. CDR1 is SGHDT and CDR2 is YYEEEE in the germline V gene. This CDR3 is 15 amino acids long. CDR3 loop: CASSLGWIGGTEAFF.

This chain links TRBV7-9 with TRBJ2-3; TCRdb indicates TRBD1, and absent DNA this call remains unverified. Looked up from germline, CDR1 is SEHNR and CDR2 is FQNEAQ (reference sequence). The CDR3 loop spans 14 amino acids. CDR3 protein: CASSLVGAWDTQYF.